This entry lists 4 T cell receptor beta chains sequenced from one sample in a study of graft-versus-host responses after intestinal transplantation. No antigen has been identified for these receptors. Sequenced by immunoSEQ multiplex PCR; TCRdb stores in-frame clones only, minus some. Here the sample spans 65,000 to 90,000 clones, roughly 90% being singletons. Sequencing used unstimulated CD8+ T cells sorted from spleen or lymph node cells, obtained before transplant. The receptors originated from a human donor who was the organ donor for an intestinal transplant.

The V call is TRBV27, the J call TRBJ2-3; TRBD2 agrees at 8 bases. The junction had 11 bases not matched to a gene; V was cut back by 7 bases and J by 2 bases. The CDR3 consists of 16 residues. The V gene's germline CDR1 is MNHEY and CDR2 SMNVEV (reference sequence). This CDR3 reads CASKVLVSGATDTQYF. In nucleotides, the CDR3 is TGTGCCAGCAAAGTCTTGGTTAGCGGGGCCACAGATACGCAGTATTTT.

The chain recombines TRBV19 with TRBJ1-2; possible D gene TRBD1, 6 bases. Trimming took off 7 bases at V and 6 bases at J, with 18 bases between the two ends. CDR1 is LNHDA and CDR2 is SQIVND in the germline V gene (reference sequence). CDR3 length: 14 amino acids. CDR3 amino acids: CASIEPGGGDGYTF. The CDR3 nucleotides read TGTGCCAGTATCGAACCGGGGGGCGGAGATGGCTACACCTTC.

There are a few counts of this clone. The CDR3 bases are TGCGCCAGCAGCCAAGTTCAGGGGGCGGGTCAGCCCCAGCATTTT. The encoded protein is CASSQVQGAGQPQHF. V and J are TRBV4-1 and TRBJ1-5, with 8 bases fitting TRBD1. The CDR3 is made up of 15 amino acids. Germline trimming cut 1 base from V and 6 bases from J; bases unmatched to any gene: 5. Germline-derived CDR1 and CDR2 are MGHRA and YSYEKL.

CDR3 sequence (DNA): TGTGCCAGCAGTGCATCGGGACAGCCCTACGAGCAGTACTTC. This codes for CASSASGQPYEQYF. The V gene is TRBV27, the J gene TRBJ2-7; 7 positions agree with TRBD1. The trim removed 5 bases at V and 2 bases at J, leaving 6 bases unmatched. Germline V lookup: CDR1 MNHEY, CDR2 SMNVEV (reference sequence). The CDR3 contains 14 residues.